This T cell receptor beta chain was sequenced during a study of regulatory T cells in long-lasting Graves disease. CDR3 size: 13 residues. V was pared by 1 base and J by 6 bases, with 9 bases between. The germline CDR1 and CDR2 sequences are KGHSH and LQKENI. Sequencing libraries for TCR beta were prepared with iRepertoire HTBI primers and Arm-PCR of CDR3 regions. Via MiXCR, TCRdb re-called the multiplex PCR reads, giving one row per CDR3 protein. This table holds a few hundred thousand distinct CDR3 sequences, roughly a quarter found once. Study results and caveats: Favored usage of TRBV28, TRBJ1-2 and TRBJ2-5 was recorded in persistent disease.

Noted time point: persistent/refractory GD, antithyroid drugs over 5 years with positive TRAb. PBMC RNA was the source of the TCR library. This clonotype was picked up many times. Its antigen is not identified. This sample comprised peripheral blood mononuclear cells (PBMCs), obtained when the disease was refractory, from a patient treated with antithyroid drugs. This receptor was identified in a female donor with Graves disease. The chain uses TRBV18 and TRBJ1-2; D unresolved. CDR3 loop: CASSPRGGDGYTF. In DNA, the CDR3 is TGTGCCAGCTCACCACGGGGAGGAGATGGCTACACCTTC.